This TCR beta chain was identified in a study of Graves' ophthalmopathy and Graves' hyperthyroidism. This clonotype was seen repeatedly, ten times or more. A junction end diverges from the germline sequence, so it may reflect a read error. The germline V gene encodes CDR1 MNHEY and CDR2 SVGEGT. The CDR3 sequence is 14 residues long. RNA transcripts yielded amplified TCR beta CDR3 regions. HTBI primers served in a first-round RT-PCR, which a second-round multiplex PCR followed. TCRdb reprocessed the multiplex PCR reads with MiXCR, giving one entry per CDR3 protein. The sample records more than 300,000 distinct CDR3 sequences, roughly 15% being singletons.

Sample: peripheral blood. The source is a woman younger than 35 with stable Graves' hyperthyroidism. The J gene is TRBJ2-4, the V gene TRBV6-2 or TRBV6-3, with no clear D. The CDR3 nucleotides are TGTGCCACAGGTTCTCGGCAAGCCAAAAACATTAAGTACTTC. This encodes CATGSRQAKNIKYF.